In this sample, the clone carrying this TCR beta chain turned up many times. Its antigen is still unknown. TCRdb fed the 5' RACE reads into MiXCR, producing one record per CDR3 protein. The table lists some 120,000 distinct CDR3 sequences, under 8.5% of them singletons. These data are taken from a study of T cells after yellow fever vaccination. Whole-study findings and limits: Reappearance after the booster was observed for most primary-vaccination clones (roughly 97% CD4, around 90% CD8). The secondary response showed a weaker magnitude and a faster peak, day 5 versus 15.

The CDR3 spans 14 residues. Trimming removed 3 bases from V and 10 bases from J; junction bases left unmatched: 6. Germline loops: CDR1 MNHEY, CDR2 SMNVEV (reference sequence). This receptor was identified in a man between 18 and 29 years old who received the YFV17D yellow fever vaccine. Specimen: CD4+ T cells sorted from PBMCs, collected about 10 days after the first yellow fever vaccination. V and J are TRBV27 and TRBJ2-1; 10 bases line up with TRBD2. The DNA of the CDR3 is TGTGCCAGCAGTTTGAGCGGGGGGGCCTGGGAGCAGTTCTTC. This gives the protein CASSLSGGAWEQFF.